The 14 T cell receptor beta chains reported below all come from one sample, sequenced in a study of blood T cell repertoires in COVID-19. TCRdb's table, derived via immunoSEQ multiplex PCR, lists solely in-frame clones and lacks some. The data hold about 140,000 clones, with roughly 76% observed a single time. Sequenced input: peripheral blood. The source of these receptors is a man at least 80 years old with acute or convalescent COVID-19.

The gene calls are TRBV19 and TRBJ1-2; possibly TRBD1 for D (6 bases). The CDR3 contains 14 residues. The V end lost 1 base, the J end lost 5 bases, and 11 bases lay between the germline ends. From germline, CDR1 is LNHDA and CDR2 SQIVND (reference sequence). The CDR3 nucleotides are TGTGCCAGTAGTATAGGGACAGCAAGTTATGGCTACACCTTC. Translation: CASSIGTASYGYTF.

The rearrangement uses TRBV6-5 and TRBJ1-6; maybe TRBD1 (5 bases). Trimming took off 10 bases at V and 8 bases at J, with 18 bases between the two ends. CDR1 is MNHEY and CDR2 is SVGAGI in the germline V gene. The CDR3 length is 14 residues. The CDR3 nucleotides are TGTGCCACTCTCGTGGGGCACCCTTATTCACCCCTCCACTTT. As protein: CATLVGHPYSPLHF.

This sequence joins TRBV7-9 and TRBJ1-6, with unresolved D. CDR1 and CDR2 (germline): SEHNR, FQNEAQ (reference sequence). The V end was cut by 2 bases, the J end by 2 bases, with 7 bases between. The CDR3 consists of 15 residues. CDR3 nucleotide sequence: TGTGCCAGCAGCTTATCGAGGGCCTATAATTCACCCCTCCACTTT. Translating it yields CASSLSRAYNSPLHF.

This sequence joins TRBV18 and TRBJ1-1, with no clear D. Germline assignment: CDR1 KGHSH and CDR2 LQKENI. The CDR3 covers 14 residues. Trimming stripped 2 bases from V and 0 bases from J, with 7 bases between. Here the CDR3 reads CASSPNTLNTEAFF. DNA for the CDR3: TGTGCCAGCTCACCAAACACCTTGAACACTGAAGCTTTCTTT.

CDR3 amino acids: CASSQDAGGTGVSEAFF. The CDR3 region has the DNA TGTGCCAGCAGCCAAGATGCGGGGGGGACAGGGGTATCTGAAGCTTTCTTT. V is TRBV4-2 and J is TRBJ1-1; TRBD1 matches 10 bases. The CDR3 loop spans 17 amino acids. V shed 0 bases and J 6 bases; nucleotides not matched to a gene: 10. The germline gives CDR1 LGHNA, CDR2 YNFKEQ.

The chain carries TRBV6-1 and TRBJ1-4, with D unclear. CDR1 and CDR2 from the germline V gene are MNHNS and SASEGT. The CDR3 contains 15 residues. Deletions cut 0 bases from V and 7 bases from J, with 12 bases between. In DNA, the CDR3 is TGTGCCAGCAGTGAAGCGCTCGGGTCGGGTGAAAAACTGTTTTTT. This codes for CASSEALGSGEKLFF.

The chain couples TRBV5-5 to TRBJ2-1, with TRBD1 matching over 7 bases. Germline-derived CDR1 and CDR2 are SGHKS and YYEKEE (reference sequence). The CDR3 runs 12 residues. J lost 8 bases, V lost 4 bases, and 3 bases had no gene match. The CDR3 protein is CASSRQGDEQFF. CDR3 in DNA: TGTGCCAGCAGCCGTCAGGGGGATGAGCAGTTCTTC. The full variable domain, rest sourced from reference TRBV5-5 and TRBJ2-1, is DAGVTQSPTHLIKTRGQQVTLRCSPISGHKSVSWYQQVLGQGPQFIFQYYEKEERGRGNFPDRFSARQFPNYSSELNVNALLLGDSALYLCASSRQGDEQFFGPGTRLTVL.

The chain links TRBV18 to TRBJ2-7; 7 bases match TRBD1. The CDR3 consists of 16 residues. From germline, CDR1 is KGHSH and CDR2 LQKENI. Trimming cost V 3 bases and J 1 base; bases outside gene matches: 9. CDR3 amino acids: CASSPGQVGTSYEQYF. Here the CDR3 DNA reads TGTGCCAGCTCACCTGGACAGGTCGGGACGTCCTACGAGCAGTACTTC.

CDR3 nucleotides: TGTGCCAGCAGCTTACTGAACTATGGCTACACCTTC. As protein: CASSLLNYGYTF. The genes are TRBV11-2 and TRBJ1-2; the D is unclear. V lost 2 bases and J lost 2, with 3 bases in between. The CDR3 sequence is 12 residues long. In germline, CDR1 is SGHAT, CDR2 FQNNGV. Complete variable domain (other parts from reference TRBV11-2 and TRBJ1-2): EAGVAQSPRYKIIEKRQSVAFWCNPISGHATLYWYQQILGQGPKLLIQFQNNGVVDDSQLPKDRFSAERLKGVDSTLKIQPAKLEDSAVYLCASSLLNYGYTFGSGTRLTVV.

J is TRBJ1-2 and V is TRBV6-5, with D possibly TRBD1 on 6 matching bases. The CDR3 loop spans 12 amino acids. Per the germline V gene, CDR1 is MNHEY and CDR2 is SVGAGI. Trimming cost V 6 bases and J 8 bases, with 13 bases left between them. As DNA, the CDR3 is TGTGCCAGCAGCCCACCCAGGGGAGGCTACACCTTC. Protein product: CASSPPRGGYTF.

The chain recombines TRBV10-3 with TRBJ1-1; D unresolved. The V gene lost 8 bases and the J gene lost 3 bases, with 13 bases spanning the gap. The CDR3 covers 13 residues. The germline V gene encodes CDR1 ENHRY and CDR2 SYGVKD. The CDR3 sequence: CAIAPEADTEAFF. The DNA of the CDR3 is TGTGCCATCGCCCCCGAGGCAGACACTGAAGCTTTCTTT.

There are a few counts of this clone. This rearrangement joins TRBV7-2 to TRBJ2-3; TRBD2 agrees at 9 bases. The CDR3 has 18 amino acids. V shed 1 base, J shed 2 bases, and the junction held 10 bases outside the gene matches. Germline CDR1 is SGHTA and CDR2 is FQGNSA. Here the CDR3 reads CASSLGGGGGSFTDTQYF. In nucleotides, the CDR3 is TGTGCCAGCAGCTTAGGAGGCGGGGGGGGCTCATTCACAGATACGCAGTATTTT.

This clone was observed once. This sequence joins TRBV5-4 and TRBJ2-5; 8 nucleotides agree with TRBD2. J gave up 5 bases and V 4 bases, and 16 bases lay outside the gene matches. The germline V gene has CDR1 SGHNT and CDR2 YYREEE (reference sequence). This CDR3 has 17 residues. The CDR3 loop is CASSPGGAGVSHETQYF. The DNA for the CDR3 is TGTGCCAGCAGCCCGGGAGGGGCGGGGGTTAGCCACGAGACCCAGTACTTC.

The chain employs TRBV19 and TRBJ1-4; tentatively, D is TRBD1 (6 bases). Germline V gene data show CDR1 as LNHDA and CDR2 as SQIVND (reference sequence). The CDR3 spans 16 residues. The V gene lost 7 bases and the J gene lost 0 bases, with 15 bases spanning the gap. CDR3 sequence: CASTREGGPTNEKLFF. The CDR3 nucleotides are TGTGCCAGTACCCGGGAAGGGGGACCAACTAATGAAAAACTGTTTTTT.